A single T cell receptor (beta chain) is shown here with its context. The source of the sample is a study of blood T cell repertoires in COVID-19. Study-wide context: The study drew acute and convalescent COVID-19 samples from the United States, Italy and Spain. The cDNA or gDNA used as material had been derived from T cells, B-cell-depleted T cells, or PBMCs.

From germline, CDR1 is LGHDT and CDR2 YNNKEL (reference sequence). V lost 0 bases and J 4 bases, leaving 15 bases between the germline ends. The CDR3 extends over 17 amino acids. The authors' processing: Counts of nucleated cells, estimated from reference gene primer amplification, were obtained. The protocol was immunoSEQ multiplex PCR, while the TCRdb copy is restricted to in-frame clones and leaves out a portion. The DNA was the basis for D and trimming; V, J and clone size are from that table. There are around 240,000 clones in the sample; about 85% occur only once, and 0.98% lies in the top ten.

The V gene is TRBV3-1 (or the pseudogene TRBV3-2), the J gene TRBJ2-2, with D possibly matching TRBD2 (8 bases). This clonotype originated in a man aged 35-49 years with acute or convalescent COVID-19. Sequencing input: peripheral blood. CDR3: CASSQDRGGQLTGELFF. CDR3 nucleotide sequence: TGTGCCAGCAGCCAAGATCGGGGGGGACAGCTCACCGGGGAGCTGTTTTTT.